This note documents a single TCR beta chain sequence. TCRdb's copy holds only in-frame clones and misses some; the assay was immunoSEQ multiplex PCR. The profile shows hundreds of thousands of clones, 87% of them singletons. This sample was included in a study of blood T cell repertoires in COVID-19. The CDR3 is 17 amino acids. Germline lookup yields CDR1 WNHNN and CDR2 SYGVQD (reference sequence). V shed 5 bases and J 3 bases; nucleotides not matched to a gene: 13. Assignments of participants to cohorts depended upon their own reported clinical history. Sequencing input: PBMCs or T cells enriched from blood (not recorded which). This TCR derives from a woman aged 30 to 39 who had recovered from COVID-19. The chain combines TRBV10-1 with TRBJ2-7, with TRBD1 matching 10 bases. DNA of the CDR3: TGCGCCAGCAGTCCTTCGAACCTCGGGACAGGGGTCTACGAGCAGTACTTC. Its translation: CASSPSNLGTGVYEQYF.